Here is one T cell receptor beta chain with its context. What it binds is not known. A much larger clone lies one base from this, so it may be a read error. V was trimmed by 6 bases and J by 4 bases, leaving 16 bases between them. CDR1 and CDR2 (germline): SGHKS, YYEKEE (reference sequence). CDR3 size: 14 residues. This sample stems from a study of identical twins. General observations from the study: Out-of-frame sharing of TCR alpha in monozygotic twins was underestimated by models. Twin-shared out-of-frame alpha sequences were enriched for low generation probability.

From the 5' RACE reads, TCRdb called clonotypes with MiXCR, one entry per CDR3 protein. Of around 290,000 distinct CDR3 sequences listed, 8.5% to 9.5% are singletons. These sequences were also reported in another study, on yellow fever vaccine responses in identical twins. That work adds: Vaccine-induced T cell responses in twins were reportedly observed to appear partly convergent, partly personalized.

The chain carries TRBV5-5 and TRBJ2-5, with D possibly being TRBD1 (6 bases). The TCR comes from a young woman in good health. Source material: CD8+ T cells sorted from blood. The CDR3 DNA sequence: TGTGCCAGCACCCTTGGGGTCAGGGGAGAGACCCAGTACTTC. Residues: CASTLGVRGETQYF.